One and the same sample provided the 32 T cell receptor beta chains below, sequenced in a study of identical twins. In TCRdb, the 5' RACE reads were re-called with MiXCR into one record per CDR3 protein. The sample contains hundreds of thousands of distinct CDR3 sequences, 5.5% to 6.5% of which appear only once. Sample: naive T cells sorted from blood. These receptors all stem from a young man in good health.

This chain uses TRBV5-1 with TRBJ2-7; a weak D match, TRBD1 (5 bases). CDR1 and CDR2 from the germline V gene are SGHRS and YFSETQ. The CDR3 is 16 residues long. V was clipped by 5 bases and J by 3 bases, with 21 bases between them. The CDR3 DNA follows: TGCGCCAGCAGAAAGGGCCCAGGGTCTTTTGTCTACGAGCAGTACGTC. This encodes CASRKGPGSFVYEQYV.

This clonotype was seen a few times. This chain uses TRBV29-1 with TRBJ2-7; 10 nucleotides align to TRBD1. CDR1 is SQVTM and CDR2 is ANQGSEA in the germline V gene. The length of the CDR3 is 15 residues. V dropped 3 bases and J dropped 4; count of bases not matched to a gene: 9. The chain's CDR3 is CSVDGDRGDLYEQYF. The CDR3, as DNA: TGCAGCGTTGACGGGGACAGGGGCGACCTGTACGAGCAGTACTTC.

This clonotype was recorded many times. The gene calls are TRBV9 and TRBJ1-1; 7 bases are shared with TRBD1. The CDR3 loop spans 16 amino acids. The V gene's germline CDR1 is SGDLS and CDR2 YYNGEE. The V gene end was trimmed by 0 bases and the J gene end by 3 bases; junction bases not matched to a gene: 8. CDR3 nucleotide sequence: TGTGCCAGCAGCGTAGAAGGGGGCGGACGGGACACTGAAGCTTTCTTT. It encodes CASSVEGGGRDTEAFF.

The chain recombines TRBV6-6 with TRBJ2-7; possible D gene TRBD2, 5 bases. Trimming left V 5 bases short and J 2 bases short, with 10 bases between. CDR3 size: 13 residues. Germline V gives CDR1 MNHNY, CDR2 SVGAGI (reference sequence). In DNA, the CDR3 is TGTGCCAGCAGTATCACTAGAACCTACGAGCAGTACGTC. Translated, it gives CASSITRTYEQYV.

At least ten counts were recorded for this clonotype. Compared with germline, one end of the junction differs, possibly owing to a read error. The genes are TRBV5-1 and TRBJ2-3, with D possibly TRBD2 on 6 matching bases. This CDR3 is 13 amino acids long. Looked up from germline, CDR1 is SGHRS and CDR2 is YFSETQ. Here the CDR3 DNA reads TGTGCCAGCAGTCTGAGGAGGGGAGATACGCAGTATTTT. Protein product: CASSLRRGDTQYF.

This clonotype has just a few counts. The rearrangement links TRBV10-3 to TRBJ1-2, with D perhaps matching TRBD1 (6 bases). V lost 3 bases and J 7 bases, leaving 12 bases between the germline ends. Germline V gene data show CDR1 as ENHRY and CDR2 as SYGVKD. The CDR3 is 13 residues long. The CDR3 DNA follows: TGTGCCATCAGTGACGCAGGGGATCCTGGCTACACCTTC. Translation: CAISDAGDPGYTF.

This clonotype has just a few counts. The V and J genes are TRBV7-6 and TRBJ2-3, with D perhaps given as TRBD1 or TRBD2 (5 bases each). There are 13 residues in the CDR3. Germline V gene sequence: CDR1 SGHVS, CDR2 FNYEAQ. V dropped 4 bases and J dropped 8 bases, with 13 bases sitting between them. CDR3 coding DNA: TGTGCCAGCAGCTCCTCAGGGACGGCTACGCAGTATTTT. Translating it yields CASSSSGTATQYF. The full variable domain, in which reference TRBV7-6 and TRBJ2-3 provide the parts outside the CDR3, is GAGVSQSPRYKVTKRGQDVALRCDPISGHVSLYWYRQALGQGPEFLTYFNYEAQQDKSGLPNDRFSAERPEGSISTLTIQRTEQRDSAMYRCASSSSGTATQYFGPGTRLTVL.

About this clonotype itself: Since no conserved phenylalanine or tryptophan closes the CDR3, a read error is the likely cause. The chain links TRBV19 to TRBJ1-1; a possible D gene is TRBD1 (5 bases). Per the germline V gene, CDR1 is LNHDA and CDR2 is SQIVND (reference sequence). CDR3 length: 14 residues. Trimming shortened V by 7 bases and J by 1 base, and 13 bases separated the two germline ends. The CDR3 coding sequence is TGTGCCAGTACCCCGGGACGGAAGAACACTGAAGCTTTCTAT. Its translation is CASTPGRKNTEAFY.

This clonotype has a count of ten or more. The chain is built from TRBV7-2 and TRBJ2-7; D may be TRBD1 (6 bases). This CDR3 has 13 amino acids. The V gene's germline CDR1 is SGHTA and CDR2 FQGNSA. V lost 5 bases to trimming and J lost 3 bases, with 11 bases between them. CDR3 protein: CASSPQGNYEQYF. The CDR3 DNA is TGTGCCAGCAGCCCACAGGGTAACTACGAGCAGTACTTC.

This chain joins TRBV21-1 and TRBJ2-7; the D segment call TRBD2 is taken from the table without a DNA check. TRBV21-1 constitutes a pseudogene. The CDR3 runs to 13 residues. CDR3 region: CAYWDSKTYEQYF. The CDR3, as DNA: TGTGCCTACTGGGACTCGAAGACCTACGAGCAGTACTTC.

This clonotype has at least ten counts. The J gene is TRBJ2-2, the V gene TRBV11-2; D not resolved. V was trimmed by 1 base and J by 0 bases, leaving 6 bases between them. CDR3 length equals 15 residues. Germline V gene sequence: CDR1 SGHAT, CDR2 FQNNGV. CDR3 DNA sequence: TGTGCCAGCAGCTTAGTAGTCTCGAACACCGGGGAGCTGTTTTTT. Its translation: CASSLVVSNTGELFF.

This clonotype was counted many times. The chain combines TRBV29-1 with TRBJ2-1, with D perhaps assigned TRBD1 or TRBD2 (6 bases each). The CDR3 is 14 amino acids. V dropped 7 bases and J dropped 6 bases, with 19 bases sitting between them. In germline, CDR1 is SQVTM, CDR2 ANQGSEA. The CDR3 region is CSAWGAIHRNEQFF. CDR3 DNA: TGCAGCGCCTGGGGGGCTATCCATCGCAATGAGCAGTTCTTC.

In this sample, this clonotype turned up a few times. The chain carries TRBV29-1 and TRBJ2-3; D unclear. V lost 7 bases and J 1 base, leaving 9 bases between the germline ends. Germline V gene sequence: CDR1 SQVTM, CDR2 ANQGSEA. This CDR3 comprises 12 residues. Here the CDR3 DNA reads TGCAGCGGGGTACGGGGCACAGATACGCAGTATTTT. Amino acids: CSGVRGTDTQYF.

This clonotype appeared a single time. V gene TRBV20-1 combines with J gene TRBJ1-1, with TRBD1 as a possible D gene (5 bases). Germline values: CDR1 DFQATT, CDR2 SNEGSKA (reference sequence). The V end lost 6 bases, the J end lost 3 bases, and 14 bases lay between the germline ends. CDR3 size: 13 residues. CDR3 nucleotide sequence: TGCAGTGCAAACCATATAGGGGACACTGAAGCTTTCTTT. Translation gives CSANHIGDTEAFF.

The sample holds many counts of this clonotype. The chain joins TRBV12-3 or TRBV12-4 to TRBJ2-2; a weak D match, TRBD1 (5 bases). V lost 5 bases, J lost 7 bases, and 14 bases lay in between. The CDR3 sequence is 14 residues long. The CDR3 DNA reads as TGTGCCAGCAGTCCGGACACACGTGGCGGGGAGCTGTTTTTT. It translates to CASSPDTRGGELFF.

There are a few counts of this clonotype. The genes are TRBV4-3 and TRBJ2-7; D might be TRBD2 (6 bases). Per germline, CDR1 LGHNA and CDR2 YSLEER. This CDR3 has 16 amino acids. V was clipped by 3 bases and J by 3 bases, with 18 bases between them. CDR3 DNA: TGCGCCAGCAGCCAGGGGGGAGGTGGATCGGTCTACGAGCAGTACTTC. This sequence encodes CASSQGGGGSVYEQYF.

This clonotype was counted ten times or more. The chain uses TRBV15 and TRBJ1-3, with 12 bases that match TRBD1. CDR3 length equals 18 residues. The trim removed 0 bases at V and 3 bases at J, leaving 6 bases unmatched. Looked up from germline, CDR1 is LNHNV and CDR2 is YYDKDF (reference sequence). In DNA, the CDR3 is TGTGCCACCAGCAGAGATCCGGGACAGGGGGCTTATGGAAACACCATATATTTT. This sequence encodes CATSRDPGQGAYGNTIYF.

This clonotype was observed many times. V gene TRBV5-5 combines with J gene TRBJ1-1; D possibly corresponds to TRBD1 (6 bases). The V gene lost 4 bases and the J gene lost 1 base, with 17 bases spanning the gap. This CDR3 is built from 16 residues. Germline CDR1 is SGHKS and CDR2 is YYEKEE (reference sequence). CDR3 loop: CASSLRDTLWNTEAFF. The CDR3 nucleotides read TGTGCCAGCAGCCTAAGGGACACCCTCTGGAACACTGAAGCTTTCTTT.

This clonotype was observed a handful of times. J is TRBJ2-7 and V is TRBV7-9, with TRBD2 matching over 9 bases. The germline CDR1 and CDR2 sequences are SEHNR and FQNEAQ (reference sequence). The CDR3 runs 16 residues. The ends lost 5 bases at V and 3 bases at J; junction bases unmatched: 11. The CDR3 region is CASSPASGTSHYEQYV. The CDR3 nucleotides are TGTGCCAGCAGCCCAGCGTCGGGGACTAGCCACTACGAGCAGTACGTC.

This clonotype has ten or more counts. This chain links TRBV12-3 or TRBV12-4 with TRBJ2-2; the D gene could be TRBD1 or TRBD2 (6 bases each). The CDR3 runs to 16 residues. V was cut by 5 bases and J by 4 bases, with 17 bases left in between. CDR3 nucleotide sequence: TGTGCCAGCAGTAGACAGGTTTGGGAGGCCACCGGGGAGCTGTTTTTT. Protein sequence: CASSRQVWEATGELFF.

In its sample, this clonotype was seen a few times. The CDR3 protein is CASSQVASGSLYEQFF. The CDR3 DNA is TGTGCCAGCAGCCAAGTTGCTAGCGGGAGTTTATATGAGCAGTTCTTC. J is TRBJ2-1 and V is TRBV4-2, with 10 nucleotides matching TRBD2. The CDR3 extends over 16 amino acids. V was clipped by 1 base and J by 8 bases; unmatched bases: 8. Germline CDR1 LGHNA, CDR2 YNFKEQ.

This clonotype was counted a few times. The rearrangement joins TRBV12-5 to TRBJ1-5, with D possibly being TRBD1 (6 bases). V shed 5 bases and J shed 6 bases, with 14 bases lying between them. Germline V gene data show CDR1 as LGHNT and CDR2 as FRNRAP. This CDR3 has 14 amino acids. The DNA of the CDR3 is TGTGCTAGTGGTCCCCCGGGGGGGCGTCAGCCCCAGCATTTT. It specifies CASGPPGGRQPQHF. Drawing the rest from reference TRBV12-5 and TRBJ1-5, the complete variable domain is DARVTQTPRHKVTEMGQEVTMRCQPILGHNTVFWYRQTMMQGLELLAYFRNRAPLDDSGMPKDRFSAEMPDATLATLKIQPSEPRDSAVYFCASGPPGGRQPQHFGDGTRLSIL.

The rearrangement links TRBV6-1 to TRBJ1-1; possible D gene TRBD1, 5 bases. This CDR3 has 14 amino acids. Trimming pared 2 bases from V and 1 base from J, leaving 8 bases between. The germline V gene has CDR1 MNHNS and CDR2 SASEGT. CDR3 in amino acids: CASSESRGNTEAFF. The CDR3, as DNA: TGTGCCAGCAGTGAATCAAGGGGGAACACTGAAGCTTTCTTT.

CDR3 nucleotides: TGTGCCAGCAGCTTACCCGGGACACTGGACGAGCAGTACTTC. Amino acid sequence: CASSLPGTLDEQYF. The chain has TRBV7-9 and TRBJ2-7; D perhaps matches TRBD1 (6 bases). V dropped 2 bases and J dropped 5 bases, with 13 bases sitting between them. The CDR3 runs 14 residues. The germline gives CDR1 SEHNR, CDR2 FQNEAQ (reference sequence).

The rearrangement uses TRBV6-2 or TRBV6-3 and TRBJ2-1; 13 bases agree with TRBD2. CDR3 length: 17 residues. Trimming at V came to 6 bases and at J to 9 bases, leaving 14 bases not matched to a gene. Looked up from germline, CDR1 is MNHEY and CDR2 is SVGEGT. In nucleotides, the CDR3 is TGTGCCAGCAGCGACGGACTAGCGGGAGTTGGTCTAGGTGAGCAGTTCTTC. Its protein product is CASSDGLAGVGLGEQFF.

This clonotype was observed many times. V usage is TRBV12-3 or TRBV12-4 and J usage is TRBJ1-6, with 7 bases fitting TRBD1. The CDR3 spans 15 residues. The ends lost 1 base at V and 7 bases at J; junction bases unmatched: 4. DNA for the CDR3: TGTGCCAGCAGTTTAGAGGCAGGGGGGAATTCACCCCTCCACTTT. It specifies CASSLEAGGNSPLHF.

In this sample, this clonotype turned up a few times. The rearrangement links TRBV28 to TRBJ1-3, with 10 nucleotides matching TRBD1. The germline V gene has CDR1 MDHEN and CDR2 SYDVKM. This CDR3 comprises 16 residues. V trimming: 7 bases; J trimming: 1 base; junction bases outside the gene matches: 7. The CDR3 loop is CASTPTGGASGNTIYF. The DNA for the CDR3 is TGTGCCAGCACCCCGACAGGGGGCGCTTCTGGAAACACCATATATTTT.

The sample holds a few counts of this clonotype. The V gene is TRBV2, the J gene TRBJ1-1; D is uncertain. Per germline, CDR1 SNHLY and CDR2 FYNNEI. The CDR3 runs 14 residues. V lost 3 bases and J 1 base, leaving 9 bases between the germline ends. CDR3 residues: CASSDRSRNTEAFF. CDR3 in DNA: TGTGCCAGCAGTGACAGGTCGAGGAACACTGAAGCTTTCTTT.

This clonotype occurred many times. V gene TRBV5-1 combines with J gene TRBJ2-3; weak D call: TRBD2 (6 bases). The CDR3 runs 14 residues. Germline CDR1 SGHRS, CDR2 YFSETQ. Deletions cut 4 bases from V and 2 bases from J, with 11 bases between. The CDR3 DNA is TGCGCCAGCAGCCAGGGACTGAACACAGATACGCAGTATTTT. Amino acids: CASSQGLNTDTQYF. Supplemented by reference TRBV5-1 and TRBJ2-3, the full variable domain reads KAGVTQTPRYLIKTRGQQVTLSCSPISGHRSVSWYQQTPGQGLQFLFEYFSETQRNKGNFPGRFSGRQFSNSRSEMNVSTLELGDSALYLCASSQGLNTDTQYFGPGTRLTVL.

This clonotype has ten or more counts. The chain recombines TRBV12-3 or TRBV12-4 with TRBJ2-1; D is perhaps TRBD1 or TRBD2 (5 bases each). The CDR3 runs 12 residues. Deletions cut 10 bases from V and 6 bases from J, with 13 bases between. CDR3 coding DNA: TGTGCCACATCGATGGGGGTCAATGAGCAGTTCTTC. Its protein product is CATSMGVNEQFF.

This clonotype was picked up many times. J is TRBJ2-5 and V is TRBV29-1, with D hard to call. The V and J ends lost 1 base and 3 bases respectively, with 15 bases between them. This CDR3 region has 15 residues. In germline, CDR1 is SQVTM, CDR2 ANQGSEA. The CDR3 sequence: CSVEGSWLPKETQYF. DNA of the CDR3: TGCAGCGTTGAAGGTTCGTGGCTACCCAAAGAGACCCAGTACTTC.

This clonotype came up a few times. This chain uses TRBV11-2 with TRBJ2-7, with TRBD2 matching 11 bases. CDR3 length: 18 residues. Trimming took 1 base from V and 0 from J; bases not matched to a gene: 8. Germline loops: CDR1 SGHAT, CDR2 FQNNGV. The CDR3 DNA is TGTGCCAGCAGCTTAGTCGGTAGCGGGAGGGGTAGCTCCTACGAGCAGTACTTC. Translation gives CASSLVGSGRGSSYEQYF.